This TCR beta chain derives from a study of T cell repertoires in ileal Crohn's disease. Study-level background: Patients had a median roughly 8-year disease duration, and over 30% were active smokers. The study's findings and limits: Every patient over 26.8% clonality showed endoscopic recurrence.

Eligibility required adulthood, ileal or ileocolonic Crohn's disease and indicated ileocolonic resection. Only in-frame clones appear in the TCRdb table, and some are missing; sequencing was by immunoSEQ multiplex PCR. This sample has thousands of clones; roughly 80% occur once, and the top ten carry about 2.8%. With respect to this clone: The antigen is undetermined.

The V gene lost 5 bases and the J gene lost 0 bases, with 13 bases spanning the gap. Germline CDR1 reads MDHEN; CDR2 reads SYDVKM. The CDR3 totals 15 residues. What was sequenced was ileal tissue. The chain couples TRBV28 to TRBJ1-2; D not certain. This TCR came from an adult with Crohn's disease. CDR3 sequence reads: CASSRYLASNYGYTF. The CDR3 DNA sequence: TGTGCCAGCAGTCGGTACTTAGCCTCTAACTATGGCTACACCTTC.